Each of the 6 T cell receptor beta chains below was sequenced from the same sample in a study of blood T cell repertoires in COVID-19. TCRdb's table, derived via immunoSEQ multiplex PCR, lists solely in-frame clones and lacks some. This table has over 60,000 clones, about 83% appearing once. Sequencing was done on a sample of peripheral blood. Source of these receptors: a man in his fifties with COVID-19, enrolled during active disease.

As for this clone: An end of the junction does not agree with germline; a read error may underlie this. V is TRBV7-9 and J is TRBJ1-2, with D maybe TRBD1 (6 bases). Germline V lookup: CDR1 SEHNR, CDR2 FQNEAQ (reference sequence). The CDR3 is made up of 13 amino acids. The CDR3 DNA sequence: TGTACCAGCAGCCCACAGGGCGGGTATGGCTACACCTTC. Translation: CTSSPQGGYGYTF. The full variable domain, in which reference TRBV7-9 and TRBJ1-2 provide the parts outside the CDR3, is DTGVSQNPRHKITKRGQNVTFRCDPISEHNRLYWYRQTLGQGPEFLTYFQNEAQLEKSRLLSDRFSAERPKGSFSTLEIQRTEQGDSAMYLCTSSPQGGYGYTFGSGTRLTVV.

CDR3 bases: TGCGCCAGCAGCTTGGCTAGCGGGAGGGCGGACGAGCAGTACTTC. Protein sequence: CASSLASGRADEQYF. This chain links TRBV5-1 with TRBJ2-7; 12 positions agree with TRBD2. Germline CDR1 reads SGHRS; CDR2 reads YFSETQ. CDR3 length equals 15 residues. Trimming took 0 bases from V and 5 from J; bases not matched to a gene: 3.

The V gene is TRBV2, the J gene TRBJ1-4; D might be TRBD1 (5 bases). CDR3 length equals 15 residues. CDR1 is SNHLY and CDR2 is FYNNEI in the germline V gene. The V gene lost 0 bases and the J gene lost 8 bases, with 13 bases spanning the gap. CDR3 region: CASSEALGGGEKLFF. The CDR3 DNA is TGTGCCAGCAGTGAAGCTTTGGGGGGTGGGGAAAAACTGTTTTTT.

A single count supports this clone. This sequence joins TRBV10-3 and TRBJ2-5; 8 positions agree with TRBD2. V trimming: 4 bases; J trimming: 4 bases; junction bases outside the gene matches: 5. The CDR3 is 14 residues long. The germline V gene has CDR1 ENHRY and CDR2 SYGVKD. DNA of the CDR3: TGTGCCATCAGTGTCGGGGGGGTATCAGAGACCCAGTACTTC. Translating it yields CAISVGGVSETQYF.

V is TRBV3-1 (or the pseudogene TRBV3-2) and J is TRBJ2-7; TRBD2 aligns across 12 bases. CDR3 length: 14 amino acids. In germline, CDR1 is LGHDT, CDR2 YNNKEL (reference sequence). The V and J ends lost 2 bases and 6 bases, in that order; junction bases with no gene match: 2. CDR3 residues: CASSQLAGGREQYF. CDR3 nucleotide sequence: TGTGCCAGCAGCCAACTAGCGGGAGGGCGCGAGCAGTACTTC.

A single count supports this clone. The CDR3 reads CASSPGRGYEQYF. The CDR3 bases are TGTGCCAGCTCACCAGGGCGGGGCTACGAGCAGTACTTC. The chain recombines TRBV18 with TRBJ2-7; D might be TRBD2 (6 bases). V dropped 2 bases and J dropped 3 bases, with 8 bases sitting between them. CDR3 length equals 13 residues. Per germline, CDR1 KGHSH and CDR2 LQKENI.